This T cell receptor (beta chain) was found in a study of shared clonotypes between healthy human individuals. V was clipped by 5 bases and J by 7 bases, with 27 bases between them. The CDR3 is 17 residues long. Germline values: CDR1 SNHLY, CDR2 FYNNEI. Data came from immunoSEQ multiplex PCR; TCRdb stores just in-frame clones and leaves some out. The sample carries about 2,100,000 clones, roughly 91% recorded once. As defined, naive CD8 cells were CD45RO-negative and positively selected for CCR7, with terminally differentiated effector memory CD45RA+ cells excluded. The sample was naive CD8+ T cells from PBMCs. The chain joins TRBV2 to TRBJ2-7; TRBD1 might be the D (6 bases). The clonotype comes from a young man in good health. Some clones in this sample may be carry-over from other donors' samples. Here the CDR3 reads CASSWDVWGRLPPEQYF. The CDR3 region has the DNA TGTGCCAGCAGTTGGGATGTATGGGGGCGACTCCCGCCAGAGCAGTACTTC. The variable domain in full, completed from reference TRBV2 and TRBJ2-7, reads EPEVTQTPSHQVTQMGQEVILRCVPISNHLYFYWYRQILGQKVEFLVSFYNNEISEKSEIFDDQFSVERPDGSNFTLKIRSTKLEDSAMYFCASSWDVWGRLPPEQYFGPGTRLTVT.